The source of this T cell receptor (beta chain) is a study of control samples from healthy donors and cancer patients. The protocol was immunoSEQ multiplex PCR, while the TCRdb copy is restricted to in-frame clones and leaves out a portion. The sample has 75,000 to 95,000 clones; approximately 90% are singletons. This clone was observed once. The CDR3 loop spans 13 amino acids. Trimming removed 6 bases at V and 5 bases at J, with 10 bases between. Germline assignment: CDR1 KGHDR and CDR2 SFDVKD. The J gene is TRBJ1-3, the V gene TRBV24-1; tentative D call: TRBD1 (6 bases). Input material: blood. The receptor comes from a woman aged 45 to 65 in good health. The CDR3 DNA follows: TGTGCCACCAGTCCCACAGGGAGAAACACCATATATTTT. Its protein is CATSPTGRNTIYF.